The 32 T cell receptor beta chains in this list originate from one sample, sequenced in a study of blood T cells in healthy people across ages. Next came a second PCR, run for about 7 to 12 cycles, which used a sample-barcoded 5' primer along with a J-beta primer mix. TCRdb re-derived calls from the 5' RACE reads in MiXCR, one entry per CDR3 protein. Of 600,000 to 800,000 distinct CDR3 sequences listed, over 40% are singletons. Sequenced input: blood. Receptors were obtained from a woman older than 75 in good health.

This clonotype has ten or more counts. This rearrangement joins TRBV10-3 to TRBJ1-1, with D maybe TRBD1 (5 bases). The CDR3 sequence is 14 residues long. V gave up 6 bases and J gave up 4 bases, with 15 bases separating them. Germline V lookup: CDR1 ENHRY, CDR2 SYGVKD. Here the CDR3 DNA reads TGTGCCATCAGAACAGGTGGGGAGGGCACTGAAGCTTTCTTT. Its protein product is CAIRTGGEGTEAFF.

V and J are TRBV29-1 and TRBJ1-2, with 7 bases that match TRBD1. The CDR3 totals 13 residues. CDR1 SQVTM and CDR2 ANQGSEA come from the germline V gene. Trimming cost V 6 bases and J 8 bases; bases outside gene matches: 12. This CDR3 reads CSVRGQEVKGYTF. The CDR3 coding sequence is TGCAGCGTGAGAGGACAGGAGGTCAAGGGCTACACCTTC.

Regarding this clonotype: An end of the junction differs from the germline gene, which may be a read error. This chain connects TRBV29-1 to TRBJ2-3, with D unresolved. There are 12 residues in the CDR3. CDR1 and CDR2 from the germline V gene are SQVTM and ANQGSEA. The CDR3 DNA reads as TGCGGCGTTGAAGCGATCACAGATACGCAGTATTTT. Translation gives CGVEAITDTQYF.

This clonotype came up a few times. This chain joins TRBV20-1 and TRBJ1-1; D uncertain. This CDR3 region has 12 residues. Between the trimmed V and J ends, which lost 6 bases and 5 bases, there was a span of 13 bases. CDR1 and CDR2 (germline): DFQATT, SNEGSKA (reference sequence). CDR3 bases: TGCAGTGCAAGGACGTCCGGGACTGAAGCTTTCTTT. Translated: CSARTSGTEAFF.

This chain connects TRBV9 to TRBJ2-3, with 8 bases aligning to TRBD2. Germline CDR1 SGDLS, CDR2 YYNGEE. The CDR3 runs to 17 residues. V shed 0 bases and J 2 bases; nucleotides not matched to a gene: 8. The DNA for the CDR3 is TGTGCCAGCAGCGTAGCTCCCAGCGGGAGCCTCACAGATACGCAGTATTTT. It specifies CASSVAPSGSLTDTQYF.

V gene TRBV27 combines with J gene TRBJ2-3, with D possibly being TRBD1 (6 bases). V was clipped by 4 bases and J by 0 bases, with 14 bases between them. There are 16 residues in the CDR3. Germline V gene lookup returns CDR1 MNHEY and CDR2 SMNVEV (reference sequence). The CDR3 DNA sequence: TGTGCCAGCAGTTCGATGGGGGCGGGTAGCACAGATACGCAGTATTTT. This codes for CASSSMGAGSTDTQYF.

The genes are TRBV28 and TRBJ2-2; D is perhaps TRBD2 (7 bases). The germline gives CDR1 MDHEN, CDR2 SYDVKM. CDR3 size: 16 residues. Trimming pared 4 bases from V and 1 base from J, leaving 13 bases between. Here the CDR3 reads CASSWGAGVNTGELFF. The CDR3 bases are TGTGCCAGCAGTTGGGGGGCGGGAGTGAACACCGGGGAGCTGTTTTTT.

The gene calls are TRBV7-9 and TRBJ2-3; D is unresolved. Germline CDR1 and CDR2: SEHNR and FQNEAQ (reference sequence). This CDR3 spans 14 amino acids. Trimming left V 5 bases short and J 4 bases short, with 13 bases between. CDR3 in amino acids: CASSLRNFADTQYF. As DNA, the CDR3 is TGTGCCAGCAGCCTCAGGAATTTCGCAGATACGCAGTATTTT.

This clonotype was observed many times. V usage is TRBV13 and J usage is TRBJ2-7; TRBD1 agrees at 7 bases. With 4 bases clipped from V and 4 bases from J, the junction kept 7 bases outside the gene matches. In germline, CDR1 is PRHDT, CDR2 FYEKMQ (reference sequence). The CDR3 is 14 amino acids. The CDR3 DNA reads TGTGCCAGCAGCTACACATACAGGGGTTACGAGCAGTACTTC. This codes for CASSYTYRGYEQYF.

This clonotype was seen at least ten times. This chain joins TRBV29-1 and TRBJ2-1, with D maybe TRBD2 (5 bases). Germline assignment: CDR1 SQVTM and CDR2 ANQGSEA. Deletions cut 6 bases from V and 7 bases from J, with 10 bases between. The CDR3 totals 11 residues. CDR3 in amino acids: CSVAERNEQFF. CDR3 DNA sequence: TGCAGCGTAGCGGAGCGGAATGAGCAGTTCTTC.

The chain joins TRBV6-6 to TRBJ2-7, with a tentative D call TRBD2 (5 bases). V lost 8 bases and J 0 bases, leaving 17 bases between the germline ends. The CDR3 is 15 amino acids. The germline gives CDR1 MNHNY, CDR2 SVGAGI (reference sequence). The CDR3 protein is CASALGSAGSYEQYF. In nucleotides, the CDR3 is TGTGCCAGCGCCTTGGGTAGCGCGGGCTCCTACGAGCAGTACTTC.

This clonotype was counted at least ten times. A read error may produce the germline difference seen at one junction end. The CDR3 loop reads CASSLAGYSTDTQYF. The CDR3 DNA is TGCGCCAGCAGCTTGGCCGGCTACAGCACAGATACGCAGTATTTT. The chain recombines TRBV7-2 with TRBJ2-3, with unresolved D. The CDR3 extends over 15 amino acids. Germline V CDR1 and CDR2: SGHTA, FQGNSA.

In this sample, this clonotype turned up a few times. The J gene is TRBJ2-6, the V gene TRBV27; a weak D match, TRBD1 (6 bases). This CDR3 contains 18 residues. Germline V gene lookup returns CDR1 MNHEY and CDR2 SMNVEV (reference sequence). V was pared by 5 bases and J by 0 bases, with 17 bases between. The CDR3 DNA sequence: TGTGCCAGCAGTCGCCTGACAGGTCCACCCTCTGGGGCCAACGTCCTGACTTTC. Its translation is CASSRLTGPPSGANVLTF.

This clonotype has ten or more counts. The rearrangement uses TRBV28 and TRBJ2-1; perhaps TRBD1 as D (5 bases). CDR1 and CDR2 from the germline V gene are MDHEN and SYDVKM. The CDR3 is made up of 15 amino acids. The V and J ends lost 3 bases and 2 bases respectively, with 11 bases between them. The CDR3 DNA reads TGTGCCAGCAGTTTCCCAGACAGACCCTACAATGAGCAGTTCTTC. It encodes CASSFPDRPYNEQFF.

A word on this clonotype: Its ends do not fully match the called genes, so a read error is possible. The chain couples TRBV7-2 to TRBJ2-4; no reliable D call. From germline, CDR1 is SGHTA and CDR2 FQGNSA. CDR3 size: 14 residues. The CDR3: CASSVAEAKNILYF. CDR3 sequence (DNA): TGTGCCAGCAGTGTGGCTGAAGCCAAAAACATTCTGTACTTC.

This clonotype was found many times. This chain uses TRBV20-1 with TRBJ2-5; 11 bases map to TRBD2. The CDR3 covers 14 residues. V shed 4 bases and J 5 bases; nucleotides not matched to a gene: 6. Per germline, CDR1 DFQATT and CDR2 SNEGSKA (reference sequence). The CDR3 region has the DNA TGCAGTGCTAATACCGGGACTAGCGGCGAGACCCAGTACTTC. Translating it yields CSANTGTSGETQYF.

The chain carries TRBV9 and TRBJ2-1; no definite D call. Germline-derived CDR1 and CDR2 are SGDLS and YYNGEE. Trimming removed 0 bases at V and 6 bases at J, with 16 bases between. This CDR3 has 16 residues. The CDR3 coding sequence is TGTGCCAGCAGCGTAGGTCTGGGAAGAGTGGCCAATGAGCAGTTCTTC. As protein: CASSVGLGRVANEQFF.

J is TRBJ1-1 and V is TRBV28; 8 nucleotides align to TRBD1. V lost 5 bases, J lost 6 bases, and 8 bases stayed unmatched. The CDR3 length is 14 residues. CDR1 is MDHEN, CDR2 SYDVKM, per germline. In DNA, the CDR3 is TGTGCCAGCAGTAACGGACAGGGTGGGGCTGAAGCTTTCTTT. Its protein product is CASSNGQGGAEAFF. Complete variable domain (other parts from reference TRBV28 and TRBJ1-1): DVKVTQSSRYLVKRTGEKVFLECVQDMDHENMFWYRQDPGLGLRLIYFSYDVKMKEKGDIPEGYSVSREKKERFSLILESASTNQTSMYLCASSNGQGGAEAFFGQGTRLTVV.

The chain has TRBV20-1 and TRBJ2-2, with D unclear. The V end lost 5 bases, the J end lost 7 bases, and 14 bases lay between the germline ends. The CDR3 has 13 residues. Germline V gene lookup returns CDR1 DFQATT and CDR2 SNEGSKA (reference sequence). CDR3 in amino acids: CSASRTGGGELFF. The CDR3, as DNA: TGCAGTGCTTCCCGGACCGGTGGCGGGGAGCTGTTTTTT.

Concerning this clonotype: Given a much more abundant clone one base away, this may be a read error. CDR3 loop: CASEYGPNTEAFF. The CDR3 DNA sequence: TGTGCCAGCGAGTATGGTCCGAACACTGAAGCTTTCTTT. The chain recombines TRBV7-3 with TRBJ1-1; D is undetermined. This CDR3 contains 13 residues. Looked up from germline, CDR1 is SGHTA and CDR2 is FQGTGA. V was clipped by 8 bases and J by 1 base, with 11 bases between them.

The chain recombines TRBV12-3 or TRBV12-4 with TRBJ1-1; 10 positions match TRBD1. This CDR3 contains 17 residues. V trimming: 3 bases; J trimming: 6 bases; junction bases outside the gene matches: 13. Written as DNA, the CDR3 is TGTGCCAGCAGTTTTAGGGGGACAGGGGTACCCAGGGCTGAAGCTTTCTTT. This translates into CASSFRGTGVPRAEAFF.

As regards this clonotype: A read error may be the cause here, since a much bigger clone is one base away. V is TRBV20-1 and J is TRBJ2-1; TRBD2 aligns across 8 bases. CDR1 and CDR2 from the germline V gene are DFQATT and SNEGSKA (reference sequence). The junction had 14 bases not matched to a gene; V was cut back by 5 bases and J by 8 bases. The CDR3 consists of 15 residues. Written as DNA, the CDR3 is TGCAGTGCTGGAGCCGGGACTAGACTGTACGATGAGCAGTTCTTC. Translation gives CSAGAGTRLYDEQFF.

The chain recombines TRBV5-1 with TRBJ1-1, with D unresolved. Germline-derived CDR1 and CDR2 are SGHRS and YFSETQ. The CDR3 consists of 15 residues. Trimming shortened V by 4 bases and J by 7 bases, and 20 bases separated the two germline ends. The CDR3 protein is CASSPLGNPVGEAFF. DNA for the CDR3: TGCGCCAGCAGCCCCCTTGGCAACCCGGTAGGTGAAGCTTTCTTT.

This clonotype was picked up many times. This chain uses TRBV7-3 with TRBJ2-7, with D possibly matching TRBD1 (6 bases). The CDR3 is made up of 12 amino acids. V was cut by 8 bases and J by 1 base, with 9 bases left in between. CDR1 and CDR2 from the germline V gene are SGHTA and FQGTGA. The CDR3 reads CASRDTSYEQYF. The CDR3 bases are TGTGCCAGCCGGGACACTTCCTACGAGCAGTACTTC.

This clonotype was observed many times. The chain has TRBV5-1 and TRBJ2-5; 9 positions agree with TRBD2. Per the germline V gene, CDR1 is SGHRS and CDR2 is YFSETQ. The trim removed 4 bases at V and 5 bases at J, leaving 12 bases unmatched. The CDR3 loop spans 16 amino acids. The DNA for the CDR3 is TGCGCCAGCAGCCCTTCCTTAGCGGGAGTAAGCGAGACCCAGTACTTC. It yields the protein CASSPSLAGVSETQYF.

The table lists this clonotype with a few counts. This rearrangement joins TRBV5-1 to TRBJ2-7; 9 bases fit TRBD1. Germline lookup yields CDR1 SGHRS and CDR2 YFSETQ. CDR3 size: 14 residues. The J segment lost 5 bases and the V segment lost 3 bases, leaving 6 bases of the junction unmatched. The CDR3 bases are TGCGCCAGCAGCTGGGGGGACAGGGTGCACGAGCAGTACTTC. This gives the protein CASSWGDRVHEQYF.

The chain joins TRBV20-1 to TRBJ1-1; maybe TRBD1 (6 bases). The CDR3 runs to 12 residues. V lost 6 bases to trimming and J lost 2 bases, with 10 bases between them. CDR1 is DFQATT, CDR2 SNEGSKA, per germline (reference sequence). For the CDR3, the DNA is TGCAGTGCAATGGACAGTAACACTGAAGCTTTCTTT. Translation gives CSAMDSNTEAFF.

Notes on this clonotype: One end of the junction varies from germline; a read error may be responsible. J is TRBJ1-2 and V is TRBV12-3 or TRBV12-4; D not certain. The CDR3 loop spans 11 amino acids. CDR3 sequence (DNA): TGTGCCAGCAGTTTATGGGCCGTTCAGGACTTC. This sequence encodes CASSLWAVQDF.

The V and J genes are TRBV6-1 and TRBJ1-2, with 9 bases aligning to TRBD1. The V and J ends lost 6 bases and 4 bases, in that order; junction bases with no gene match: 6. Germline V gene sequence: CDR1 MNHNS, CDR2 SASEGT. The CDR3 extends over 14 amino acids. This chain's CDR3 is CASSRDRAIYGYTF. CDR3 nucleotide sequence: TGTGCCAGCAGCCGGGACAGGGCTATCTATGGCTACACCTTC.

The chain joins TRBV20-1 to TRBJ2-5; possible D gene TRBD2, 5 bases. The germline V gene encodes CDR1 DFQATT and CDR2 SNEGSKA (reference sequence). The CDR3 is made up of 13 amino acids. Trimming shortened V by 3 bases and J by 2 bases, and 10 bases separated the two germline ends. CDR3 protein: CSARGGWQETQYF. The CDR3 DNA reads TGCAGTGCTAGGGGCGGGTGGCAAGAGACCCAGTACTTC.

This clonotype was counted at least ten times. This could be a read error, since a much larger clone is one nucleotide away. V gene TRBV6-5 combines with J gene TRBJ1-4; 7 bases agree with TRBD1. V lost 5 bases, J lost 3 bases, and 9 bases stayed unmatched. CDR1 and CDR2 from the germline V gene are MNHEY and SVGAGI. The CDR3 covers 16 residues. Here the CDR3 reads CASSTGRGGSNEKLFF. In DNA form, the CDR3 reads TGTGCCAGCAGTACGGGCAGGGGGGGGTCTAATGAAAAACTGTTTTTT.

This clonotype turned up a few times. V usage is TRBV20-1 and J usage is TRBJ2-1; the D is unclear. V lost 3 bases to trimming and J lost 5 bases, with 11 bases between them. Germline V gene sequence: CDR1 DFQATT, CDR2 SNEGSKA (reference sequence). The CDR3 has 13 residues. The CDR3 protein is CSARGSRNNEQFF. CDR3 nucleotides: TGCAGTGCTAGGGGCTCGAGAAACAATGAGCAGTTCTTC.